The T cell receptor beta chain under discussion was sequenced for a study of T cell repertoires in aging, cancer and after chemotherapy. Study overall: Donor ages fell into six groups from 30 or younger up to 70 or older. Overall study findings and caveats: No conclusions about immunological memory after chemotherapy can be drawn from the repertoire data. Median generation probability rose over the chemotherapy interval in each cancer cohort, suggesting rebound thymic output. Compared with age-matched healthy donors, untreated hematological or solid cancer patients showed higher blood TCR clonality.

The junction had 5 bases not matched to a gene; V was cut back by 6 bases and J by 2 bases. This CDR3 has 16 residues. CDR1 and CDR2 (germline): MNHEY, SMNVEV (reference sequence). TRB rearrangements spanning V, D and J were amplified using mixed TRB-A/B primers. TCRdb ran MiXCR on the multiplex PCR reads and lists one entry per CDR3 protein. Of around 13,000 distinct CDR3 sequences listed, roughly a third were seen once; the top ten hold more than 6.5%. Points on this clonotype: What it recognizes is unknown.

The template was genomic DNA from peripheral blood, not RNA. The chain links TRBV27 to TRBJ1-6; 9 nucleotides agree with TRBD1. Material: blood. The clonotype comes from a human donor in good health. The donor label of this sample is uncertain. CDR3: CASRKQGAAYNSPLHF. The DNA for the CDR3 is TGTGCCAGCAGAAAACAGGGGGCCGCCTATAATTCACCCCTCCACTTT.